This T cell receptor (beta chain) was recorded in a study of T cells in Graves' hyperthyroidism and ophthalmopathy. The source material, RNA transcripts, was used to amplify TCR beta CDR3 regions. The HTBI primer set was used in a first-round RT-PCR of the TCR CDR3. TCRdb redid the calling of the multiplex PCR reads with MiXCR, one entry per CDR3 protein. This sample has roughly 180,000 distinct CDR3 sequences; less than 10% occur once, and the top ten carry around 20%. Aged 18 to 65, the patients had hyperthyroidism that was newly diagnosed and had lasted under 2 months. CDR1 and CDR2 from the germline V gene are MNHEY and SMNVEV (reference sequence). V trimming: 7 bases; J trimming: 6 bases; junction bases outside the gene matches: 11. CDR3 size: 15 residues. The study's findings and limits: Stable hyperthyroidism and ophthalmopathy were separated using 13 V-J signatures.

The sample holds many counts of this clonotype. Its antigen is not known. The source is a woman younger than 30 with Graves' hyperthyroidism that later progressed to Graves' ophthalmopathy. This sequence joins TRBV27 and TRBJ1-5, with 8 bases identical to TRBD1. Sequencing used blood. CDR3 in DNA: TGTGCCAGCACCCCCTCCCAGGGGGCAGGTCAGCCCCAGCATTTT. This encodes CASTPSQGAGQPQHF.